These T cell receptor beta chains were read from a single sample in a study of blood T cell repertoires in COVID-19. Sequencing was performed with immunoSEQ multiplex PCR; in TCRdb, only in-frame clones are kept and a portion is missing. Of tens of thousands of clones in the sample, about 85% were seen once. Input material: peripheral blood. The source is a human donor in a cohort sampled during active COVID-19. Both conserved end residues are part of each CDR3. The D gene is left open where the match is weak. Rows give clone size only sometimes, using once, few, many, or a class for an expanded clone.

cdr3_nt,cdr3_aa,d_call,clone_size,v_call,j_call
TGTGCCAGCAGCCTTAGCGGTCTTACCTACAATGAGCAGTTCTTC,CASSLSGLTYNEQFF,-,-,TRBV2,TRBJ2-1
TGTGCCAGCAGTCAGAGAGGAGATGAGCAGTTCTTC,CASSQRGDEQFF,-,-,TRBV12-3/TRBV12-4,TRBJ2-1
TGCGCCAGCAGCCTGGGACAGCAAAACATTCAGTACTTC,CASSLGQQNIQYF,TRBD1,-,TRBV5-1,TRBJ2-4
TGTGCCAGCAGCTTGCCGGGAGACTATGGCTACACCTTC,CASSLPGDYGYTF,-,-,TRBV7-6,TRBJ1-2
TGTGCCAGCAACCCAAGGGGGGAGACCCAGTACTTC,CASNPRGETQYF,-,few,TRBV6-2/TRBV6-3,TRBJ2-5
TGTGCCAGCAGCCGACTAGCGGGAGGCGTTACCATTCAGTACTTC,CASSRLAGGVTIQYF,TRBD2,-,TRBV13,TRBJ2-4
TGTGCCAGCTCACGACAGGGGCTTCGCAATGAGCAGTTCTTC,CASSRQGLRNEQFF,TRBD1,-,TRBV18,TRBJ2-1
TGTGCCAGCAGCCTCCAGGGGGGAACTAATGAAAAACTGTTTTTT,CASSLQGGTNEKLFF,TRBD1,-,TRBV3-1/TRBV3-2,TRBJ1-4
TGTGCCAGCAGCCCTGGAACTTACGAGGCGGGTTTCTTC,CASSPGTYEAGFF,-,once,TRBV7-2,TRBJ2-1
TGCGCCAGCAGCGTACAAACAGCTCTAAACGCTGAAGCTTTCTTT,CASSVQTALNAEAFF,-,-,TRBV5-1,TRBJ1-1
TGCGCCAGCAGCAGGGACAGGGGGAGCTCTGGAAACACCATATATTTT,CASSRDRGSSGNTIYF,TRBD1,-,TRBV5-1,TRBJ1-3
TGTGCCAGCAGTTACTCGAGAGGCAGGGCTCTCTACAATGAGCAGTTCTTC,CASSYSRGRALYNEQFF,-,-,TRBV6-2/TRBV6-3,TRBJ2-1
TGTGCCAGCCGTACAGGGGGCGGCTCTTATACGCAGTATTTT,CASRTGGGSYTQYF,TRBD1,-,TRBV4-2,TRBJ2-3
TGTGCCAGCAGCCTTTTGGAGGGGGAGACCCAGTACTTC,CASSLLEGETQYF,-,-,TRBV14,TRBJ2-5
TGCGCCAGCAGCTCCAGACTAGTGGATACGCAGTATTTT,CASSSRLVDTQYF,-,-,TRBV5-1,TRBJ2-3
TGTGCCAGCTTCCCCGGGGGTGGGCAAGATACGCAGTATTTT,CASFPGGGQDTQYF,-,-,TRBV18,TRBJ2-3
TGTGCCAGCAGCCGGACAGGGGGAGATCTAGAGACCCAGTACTTC,CASSRTGGDLETQYF,TRBD1,-,TRBV11-2,TRBJ2-5
TGTGCCAGCTCACCAGGAGCGGGAGGGCCCTCTAGGACAGATACGCAGTATTTT,CASSPGAGGPSRTDTQYF,TRBD2,-,TRBV18,TRBJ2-3
TGCAGTGGCCCTAGTAGGAATGAGCAGTTCTTC,CSGPSRNEQFF,-,-,TRBV20-1,TRBJ2-1
TGTGCCGGCCAGGGGGAGTTTTACTATGGCTACACCTTC,CAGQGEFYYGYTF,TRBD1,once,TRBV30,TRBJ1-2
TGTGCCAGCAGCCTGAACCATCGGGAAAACACCGGGGAGCTGTTTTTT,CASSLNHRENTGELFF,-,-,TRBV7-6,TRBJ2-2
TGTGCCAGCAGCTTGTTGTCATCAGGAAACACCATATATTTT,CASSLLSSGNTIYF,-,-,TRBV5-5,TRBJ1-3
TGTGCCAGCAGTTCAACAGGGCCGATAGAAGCTTTCTTT,CASSSTGPIEAFF,-,-,TRBV27,TRBJ1-1
TGCAGTGCTAGGTGGGGGGGCCCCCAGTACTTC,CSARWGGPQYF,-,-,TRBV20-1,TRBJ2-5